These 9 T cell receptor beta chains came from one sample sequenced in a study of OX40 agonist ivuxolimab in advanced cancers. Sequencing was performed with immunoSEQ multiplex PCR; in TCRdb, only in-frame clones are kept and a portion is missing. The sample has about 84,000 clones, 75% to 90% seen once. This material consisted of CD4+ or CD8+ T cells sorted from blood, taken in a trial of the OX40 agonist ivuxolimab. Receptors were obtained from an adult with an advanced solid tumor such as melanoma, head and neck, liver or kidney cancer.

This chain joins TRBV30 and TRBJ2-2; a weak D match, TRBD2 (5 bases). Per the germline V gene, CDR1 is GTSNPN and CDR2 is SVGIG (reference sequence). The germline V and J ends were trimmed by 5 bases and 6 bases, with 13 bases remaining between them. This CDR3 spans 13 amino acids. CDR3: CAWGIGGSGELFF. The CDR3, as DNA: TGTGCCTGGGGTATCGGAGGTTCCGGGGAGCTGTTTTTT.

This rearrangement joins TRBV4-1 to TRBJ1-1; TRBD1 is a possible D gene (6 bases). Germline values: CDR1 MGHRA, CDR2 YSYEKL. V was shortened by 0 bases and J by 8 bases, with 13 bases between the two germline ends. The CDR3 totals 14 residues. The DNA for the CDR3 is TGCGCCAGCAGCCAAGACTGGGGGCTGAAAGAAGCTTTCTTT. It is translated as CASSQDWGLKEAFF.

The V call is TRBV20-1, the J call TRBJ2-1; D might be TRBD1 (6 bases). Germline CDR1 reads DFQATT; CDR2 reads SNEGSKA (reference sequence). The CDR3 runs 11 residues. The ends were cut back, 4 bases at V and 5 bases at J, with 6 bases in the middle. CDR3 loop: CSANRDNEQFF. CDR3 nucleotides: TGCAGTGCTAACAGGGACAATGAGCAGTTCTTC.

The genes are TRBV28 and TRBJ1-5; D is undetermined. V was pared by 4 bases and J by 7 bases, with 14 bases between. CDR3 size: 14 residues. Germline values: CDR1 MDHEN, CDR2 SYDVKM. The CDR3 sequence: CASSSLGSRQPQHF. The CDR3 DNA is TGTGCCAGCAGTTCCCTTGGGAGTAGACAGCCCCAGCATTTT.

Notes on this clone: This sample includes further DNA sequences coding for the same CDR3. The chain carries TRBV28 and TRBJ1-2, with D maybe TRBD1 (5 bases). V was pared by 3 bases and J by 5 bases, with 7 bases between. The CDR3 has 12 residues. From germline, CDR1 is MDHEN and CDR2 SYDVKM. CDR3 nucleotide sequence: TGTGCCAGCAGTTTGCAGGGATATGGCTACACCTTC. It encodes CASSLQGYGYTF.

The rearrangement joins TRBV6-5 to TRBJ2-2, with D hard to call. Trimming shortened V by 5 bases and J by 6 bases, and 16 bases separated the two germline ends. CDR3 length equals 15 residues. CDR1 is MNHEY, CDR2 SVGAGI, per germline. CDR3 coding DNA: TGTGCCAGCAGTATCCACTTCAACAACGCCGGGGAGCTGTTTTTT. It codes for CASSIHFNNAGELFF.

The V and J genes are TRBV5-6 and TRBJ1-2; D ambiguous. The CDR3 has 12 residues. Germline CDR1 and CDR2: SGHDT and YYEEEE. Between the trimmed V and J ends, which lost 4 bases and 7 bases, there was a span of 11 bases. CDR3 loop: CASSPSTSGYTF. In DNA, the CDR3 is TGTGCCAGCAGCCCCTCTACCTCTGGCTACACCTTC.

This clone was seen just once. V gene TRBV5-1 combines with J gene TRBJ1-2; 7 nucleotides match TRBD1. The CDR3 is 16 residues long. In germline, CDR1 is SGHRS, CDR2 YFSETQ. The trim removed 0 bases at V and 4 bases at J, leaving 9 bases unmatched. CDR3 nucleotide sequence: TGCGCCAGCAGCTTGGGGGGACAGTGGCCCTCCTATGGCTACACCTTC. Translating it yields CASSLGGQWPSYGYTF.

The V gene is TRBV5-1, the J gene TRBJ2-1; TRBD2 aligns across 10 bases. The germline CDR1 and CDR2 sequences are SGHRS and YFSETQ. The V segment lost 5 bases and the J segment 6 bases; nucleotides outside the gene matches: 8. The CDR3 runs 15 residues. CDR3 coding DNA: TGCGCCAGCAGAACTGAAGGACTAGCGGTCAATGAGCAGTTCTTC. Its translation: CASRTEGLAVNEQFF.